This T cell receptor (beta chain) comes out of a study of T cells in Graves' hyperthyroidism and ophthalmopathy. Regarding the study as a whole: Before onset, ophthalmopathy was predicted by the model a median approximately 6.7 months earlier.

This clonotype showed up many times. Its antigen is currently unknown. Amplification yielded TCR beta CDR3 regions, with RNA transcripts as the source. TCR CDR3 regions were first amplified by RT-PCR with HTBI primers. Each CDR3 protein is one row after TCRdb ran MiXCR on the multiplex PCR reads. The sample lists 250,000 to 400,000 distinct CDR3 sequences; approximately 14% were seen once. The CDR3 loop spans 11 amino acids. With 8 bases removed from V and 7 bases from J, the gap between germline ends came to 9 bases. Per germline, CDR1 SNHLY and CDR2 FYNNEI. Sequencing was performed on blood. This TCR derives from a middle-aged woman with Graves' ophthalmopathy. This rearrangement joins TRBV2 to TRBJ1-5; D call uncertain. The CDR3, as DNA: TGTGCCAGCGCCGAAGACCAGCCCCAGCATTTT. Translation: CASAEDQPQHF. The entire variable domain, with the rest obtained from reference TRBV2 and TRBJ1-5, is as follows: EPEVTQTPSHQVTQMGQEVILRCVPISNHLYFYWYRQILGQKVEFLVSFYNNEISEKSEIFDDQFSVERPDGSNFTLKIRSTKLEDSAMYFCASAEDQPQHFGDGTRLSIL.